The clone carrying this T cell receptor (beta chain) has at least ten counts. Trimming took 8 bases from V and 10 from J, leaving 26 bases between them. The CDR3 totals 15 residues. In germline, CDR1 is MDHEN, CDR2 SYDVKM. The sample is drawn from a study of regulatory T cells in long-lasting Graves disease. TCR beta libraries were built with iRepertoire HTBI primers and Arm-PCR of CDR3 regions. TCRdb re-analysed the multiplex PCR reads in MiXCR, keeping a single row per CDR3 protein. The sample shows hundreds of thousands of distinct CDR3 sequences, roughly a sixth of them seen only once. The time point: newly diagnosed GD, antithyroid drugs for less than 3 months. Construction of the TCR library relied on RNA isolated from PBMCs.

The sample consisted of peripheral blood mononuclear cells (PBMCs), taken at new diagnosis, from a patient treated with antithyroid drugs. The sequence was obtained from a female donor with Graves disease. This chain joins TRBV28 and TRBJ1-1, with a tentative D call TRBD1 (5 bases). DNA for the CDR3: TGTGCCAGCCACATCATGGGGAGGGAAGGGGCTGGAGCTTTCTTT. This encodes CASHIMGREGAGAFF.